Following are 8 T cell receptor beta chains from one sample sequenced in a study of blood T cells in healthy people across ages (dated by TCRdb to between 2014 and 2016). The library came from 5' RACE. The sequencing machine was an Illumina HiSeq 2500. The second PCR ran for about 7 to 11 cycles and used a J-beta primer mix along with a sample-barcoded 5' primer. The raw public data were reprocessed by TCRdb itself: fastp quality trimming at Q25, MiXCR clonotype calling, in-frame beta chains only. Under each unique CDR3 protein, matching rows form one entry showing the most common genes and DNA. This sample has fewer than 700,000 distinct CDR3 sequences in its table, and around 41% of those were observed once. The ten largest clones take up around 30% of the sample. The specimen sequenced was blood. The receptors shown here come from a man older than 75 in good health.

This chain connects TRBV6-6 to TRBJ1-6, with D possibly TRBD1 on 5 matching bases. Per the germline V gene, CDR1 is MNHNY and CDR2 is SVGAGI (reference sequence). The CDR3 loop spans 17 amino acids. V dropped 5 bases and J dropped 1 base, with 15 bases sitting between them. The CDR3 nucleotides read TGTGCCAGCAGTCCGGGGGGTACGGGGTCCTATAATTCACCCCTCCACTTT. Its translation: CASSPGGTGSYNSPLHF.

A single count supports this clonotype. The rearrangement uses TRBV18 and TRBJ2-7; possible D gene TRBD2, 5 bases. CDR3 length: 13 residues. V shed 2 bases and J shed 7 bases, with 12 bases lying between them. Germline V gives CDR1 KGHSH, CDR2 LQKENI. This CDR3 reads CASSPWTYNEQYF. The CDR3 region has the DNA TGTGCCAGCTCACCATGGACTTACAATGAGCAGTACTTC.

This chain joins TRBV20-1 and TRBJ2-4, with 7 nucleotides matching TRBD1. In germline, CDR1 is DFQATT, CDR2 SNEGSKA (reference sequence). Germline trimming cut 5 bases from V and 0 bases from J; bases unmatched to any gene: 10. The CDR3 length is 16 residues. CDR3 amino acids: CSAPGTAFLAKNIQYF. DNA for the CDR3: TGCAGTGCTCCCGGGACAGCCTTTCTAGCCAAAAACATTCAGTACTTC.

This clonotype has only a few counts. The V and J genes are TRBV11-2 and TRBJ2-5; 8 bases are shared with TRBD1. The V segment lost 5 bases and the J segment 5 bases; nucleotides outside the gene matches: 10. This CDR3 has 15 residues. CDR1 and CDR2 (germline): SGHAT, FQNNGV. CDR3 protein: CASSRRDRTTETQYF. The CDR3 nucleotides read TGTGCCAGCAGCCGCCGGGACAGGACTACGGAGACCCAGTACTTC.

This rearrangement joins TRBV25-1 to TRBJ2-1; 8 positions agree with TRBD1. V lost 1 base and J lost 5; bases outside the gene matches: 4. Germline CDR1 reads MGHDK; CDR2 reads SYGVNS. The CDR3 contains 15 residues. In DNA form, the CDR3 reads TGTGCCAGCAGTGAATTTATGACAGGGGACAATGAGCAGTTCTTC. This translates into CASSEFMTGDNEQFF.

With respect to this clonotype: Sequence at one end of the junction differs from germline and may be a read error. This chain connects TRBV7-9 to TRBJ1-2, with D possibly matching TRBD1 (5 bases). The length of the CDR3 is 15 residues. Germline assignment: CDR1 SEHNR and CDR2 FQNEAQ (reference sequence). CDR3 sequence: CASSQANSQGYGYTF. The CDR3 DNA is TGCGCCAGCAGCCAAGCCAACTCCCAGGGTTATGGCTACACCTTC.

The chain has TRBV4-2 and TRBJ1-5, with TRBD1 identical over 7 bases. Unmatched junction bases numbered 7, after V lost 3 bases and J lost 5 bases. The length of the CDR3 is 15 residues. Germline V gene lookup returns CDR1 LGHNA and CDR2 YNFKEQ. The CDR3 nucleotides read TGTGCCAGCAGCCACCGGACAGGACTCGATCAGCCCCAGCATTTT. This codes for CASSHRTGLDQPQHF.

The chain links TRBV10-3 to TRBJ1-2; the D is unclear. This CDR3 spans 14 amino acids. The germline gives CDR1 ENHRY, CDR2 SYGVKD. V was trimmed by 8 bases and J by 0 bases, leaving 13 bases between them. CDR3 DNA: TGTGCCATCCTGGACGGCATCTCTAACTATGGCTACACCTTC. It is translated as CAILDGISNYGYTF.